This T cell receptor beta chain derives from a study of breast tumors, draining lymph nodes, adjacent tissues. Study observations and caveats: Tumors had less TCR diversity than lymph nodes, more than nontumor tissue.

Breast cancer patients provided tissue from their axillary draining lymph nodes. This clonotype was detected only a few times. Its matching antigen is unknown. TCRdb analysed the multiplex PCR reads with MiXCR anew, one entry per CDR3 protein. The data show 100,000 to 150,000 distinct CDR3 sequences, just under 20% seen once. The CDR3 has 15 amino acids. The germline V gene encodes CDR1 KGHSH and CDR2 LQKENI. J was trimmed by 0 bases and V by 5 bases; bases with no gene match: 3. The sequenced sample consisted of axillary lymph node tissue. The source is a female donor with breast cancer. Some clones in this sample may be carry-over from other donors' samples. This chain joins TRBV18 and TRBJ2-2; 7 nucleotides match TRBD2. The CDR3 bases are TGTGCCAGCTCAGTCCTAGCGGCGAACACCGGGGAGCTGTTTTTT. It codes for CASSVLAANTGELFF. Complete variable domain (other parts from reference TRBV18 and TRBJ2-2): NAGVMQNPRHLVRRRGQEARLRCSPMKGHSHVYWYRQLPEEGLKFMVYLQKENIIDESGMPKERFSAEFPKEGPSILRIQQVVRGDSAAYFCASSVLAANTGELFFGEGSRLTVL.